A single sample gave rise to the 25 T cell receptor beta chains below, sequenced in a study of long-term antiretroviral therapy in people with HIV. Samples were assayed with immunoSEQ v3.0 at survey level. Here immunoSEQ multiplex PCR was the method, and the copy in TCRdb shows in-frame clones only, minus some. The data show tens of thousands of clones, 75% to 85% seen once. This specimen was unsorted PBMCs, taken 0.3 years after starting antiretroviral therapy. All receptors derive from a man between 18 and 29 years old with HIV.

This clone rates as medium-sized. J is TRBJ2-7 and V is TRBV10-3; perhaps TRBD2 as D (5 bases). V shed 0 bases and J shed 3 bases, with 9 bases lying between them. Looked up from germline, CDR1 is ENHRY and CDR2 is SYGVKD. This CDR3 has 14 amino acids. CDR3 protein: CAISESLANYEQYF. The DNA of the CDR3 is TGTGCCATCAGTGAGTCCTTAGCGAACTACGAGCAGTACTTC.

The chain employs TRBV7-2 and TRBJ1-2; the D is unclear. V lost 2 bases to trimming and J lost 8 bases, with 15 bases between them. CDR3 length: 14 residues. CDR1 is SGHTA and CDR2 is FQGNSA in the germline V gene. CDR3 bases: TGTGCCAGCAGCTTATCGGCAGGTAGGAGCGGCTACACCTTC. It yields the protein CASSLSAGRSGYTF.

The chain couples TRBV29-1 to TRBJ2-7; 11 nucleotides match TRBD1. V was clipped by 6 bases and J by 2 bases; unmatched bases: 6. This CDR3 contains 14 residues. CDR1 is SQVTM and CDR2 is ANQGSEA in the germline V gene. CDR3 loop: CSVILGQGAYEQYF. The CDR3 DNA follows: TGCAGCGTGATTCTGGGACAGGGGGCCTACGAGCAGTACTTC.

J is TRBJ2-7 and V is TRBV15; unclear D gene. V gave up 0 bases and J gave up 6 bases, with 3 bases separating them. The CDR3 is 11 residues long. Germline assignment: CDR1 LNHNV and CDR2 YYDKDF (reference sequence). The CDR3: CATSRDGEQYF. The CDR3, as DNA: TGTGCCACCAGCAGAGACGGCGAGCAGTACTTC.

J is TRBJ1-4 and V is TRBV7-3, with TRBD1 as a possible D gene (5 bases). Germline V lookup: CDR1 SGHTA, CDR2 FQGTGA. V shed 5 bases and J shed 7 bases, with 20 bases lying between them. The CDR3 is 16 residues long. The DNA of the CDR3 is TGTGCCAGCAGCGACTACCGACAGTCCTGGGGTGAAAAACTGTTTTTT. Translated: CASSDYRQSWGEKLFF.

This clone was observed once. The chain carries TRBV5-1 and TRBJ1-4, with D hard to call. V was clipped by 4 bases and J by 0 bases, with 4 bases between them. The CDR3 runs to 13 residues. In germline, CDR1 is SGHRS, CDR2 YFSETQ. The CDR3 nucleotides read TGCGCCAGCAGCACGACAACTAATGAAAAACTGTTTTTT. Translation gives CASSTTTNEKLFF.

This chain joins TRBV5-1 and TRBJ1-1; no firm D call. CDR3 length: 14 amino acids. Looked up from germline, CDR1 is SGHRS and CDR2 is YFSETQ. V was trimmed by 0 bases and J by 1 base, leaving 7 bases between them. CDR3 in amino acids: CASSLEIPNTEAFF. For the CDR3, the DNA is TGCGCCAGCAGCTTGGAAATACCGAACACTGAAGCTTTCTTT.

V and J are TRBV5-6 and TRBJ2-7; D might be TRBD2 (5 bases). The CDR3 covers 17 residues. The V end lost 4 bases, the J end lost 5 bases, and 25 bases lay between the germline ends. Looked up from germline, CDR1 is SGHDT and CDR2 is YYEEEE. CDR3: CASSHGSSNPNWDEQYF. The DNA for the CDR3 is TGTGCCAGCAGCCATGGGTCTAGCAATCCCAACTGGGACGAGCAGTACTTC.

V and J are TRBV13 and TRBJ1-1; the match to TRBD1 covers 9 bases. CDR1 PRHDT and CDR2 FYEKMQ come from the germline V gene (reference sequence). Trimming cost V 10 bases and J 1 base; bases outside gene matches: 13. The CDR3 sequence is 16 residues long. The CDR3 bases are TGTGCCACCCCCCGGGACAGGGTTTCGGGGAACACTGAAGCTTTCTTT. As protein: CATPRDRVSGNTEAFF.

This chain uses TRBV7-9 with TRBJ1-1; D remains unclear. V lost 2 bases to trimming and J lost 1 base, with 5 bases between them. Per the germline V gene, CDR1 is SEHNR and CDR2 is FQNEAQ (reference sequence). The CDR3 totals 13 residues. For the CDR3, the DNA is TGTGCCAGCAGCTTACAGGCGAACACTGAAGCTTTCTTT. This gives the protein CASSLQANTEAFF.

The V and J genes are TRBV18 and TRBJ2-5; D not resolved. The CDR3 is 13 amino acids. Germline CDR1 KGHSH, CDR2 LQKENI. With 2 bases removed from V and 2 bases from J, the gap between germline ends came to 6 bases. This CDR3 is CASSPGDQETQYF. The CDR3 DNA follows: TGTGCCAGCTCACCAGGGGATCAAGAGACCCAGTACTTC.

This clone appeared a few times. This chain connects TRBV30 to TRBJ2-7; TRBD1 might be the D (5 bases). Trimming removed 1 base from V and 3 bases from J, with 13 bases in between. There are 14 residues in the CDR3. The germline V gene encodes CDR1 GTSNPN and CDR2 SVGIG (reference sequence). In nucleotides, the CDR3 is TGTGCCTGGAGTGCAGGCAGGGCACACTACGAGCAGTACTTC. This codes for CAWSAGRAHYEQYF.

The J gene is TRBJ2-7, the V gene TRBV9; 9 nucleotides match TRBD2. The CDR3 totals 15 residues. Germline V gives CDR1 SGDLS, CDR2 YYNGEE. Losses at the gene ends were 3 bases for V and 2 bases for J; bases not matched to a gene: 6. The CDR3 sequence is CASSGDPSGTYEQYF. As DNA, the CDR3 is TGTGCCAGCAGCGGAGACCCTAGCGGGACCTACGAGCAGTACTTC.

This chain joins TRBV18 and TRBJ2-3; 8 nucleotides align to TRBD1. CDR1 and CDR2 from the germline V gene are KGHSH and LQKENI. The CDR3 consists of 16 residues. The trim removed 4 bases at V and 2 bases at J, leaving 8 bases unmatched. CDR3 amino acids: CASSLAGTGTTDTQYF. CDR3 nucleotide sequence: TGTGCCAGCTCACTAGCAGGGACAGGTACCACAGATACGCAGTATTTT.

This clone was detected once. This CDR3 is CATRPPTARDYGYTF. CDR3 DNA: TGTGCCACCCGACCCCCGACAGCTAGGGACTATGGCTACACCTTC. The chain employs TRBV10-3 and TRBJ1-2; perhaps TRBD1 as D (5 bases). Germline-derived CDR1 and CDR2 are ENHRY and SYGVKD. This CDR3 contains 15 residues. The V end lost 10 bases, the J end lost 3 bases, and 21 bases lay between the germline ends.

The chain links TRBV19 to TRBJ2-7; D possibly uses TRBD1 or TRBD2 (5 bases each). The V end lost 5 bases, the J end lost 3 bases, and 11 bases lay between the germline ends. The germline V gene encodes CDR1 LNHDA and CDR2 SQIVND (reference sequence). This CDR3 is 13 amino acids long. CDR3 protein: CASSPGRLYEQYF. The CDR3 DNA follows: TGTGCCAGTAGTCCGGGACGGCTCTACGAGCAGTACTTC. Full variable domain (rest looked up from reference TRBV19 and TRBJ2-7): DGGITQSPKYLFRKEGQNVTLSCEQNLNHDAMYWYRQDPGQGLRLIYYSQIVNDFQKGDIAEGYSVSREKKESFPLTVTSAQKNPTAFYLCASSPGRLYEQYFGPGTRLTVT.

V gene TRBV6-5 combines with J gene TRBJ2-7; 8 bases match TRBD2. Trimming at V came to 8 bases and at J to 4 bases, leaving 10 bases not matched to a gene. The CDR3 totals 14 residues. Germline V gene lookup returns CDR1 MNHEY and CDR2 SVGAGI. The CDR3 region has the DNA TGTGCCAGCCAGGGAGCGGGGGCTTCATACGAGCAGTACTTC. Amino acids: CASQGAGASYEQYF.

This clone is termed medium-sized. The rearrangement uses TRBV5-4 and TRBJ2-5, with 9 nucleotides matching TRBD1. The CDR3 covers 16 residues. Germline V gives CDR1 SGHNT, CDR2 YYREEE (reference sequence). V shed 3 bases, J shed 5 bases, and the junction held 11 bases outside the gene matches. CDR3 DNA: TGTGCCAGCAGCTGGGGGACAGGGCTCTTCGGGGAGACCCAGTACTTC. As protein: CASSWGTGLFGETQYF.

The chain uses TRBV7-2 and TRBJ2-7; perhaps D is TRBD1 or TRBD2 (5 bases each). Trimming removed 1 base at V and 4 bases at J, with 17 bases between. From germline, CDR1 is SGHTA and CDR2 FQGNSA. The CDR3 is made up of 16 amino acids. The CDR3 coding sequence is TGTGCCAGCAGCTTAGGGGACCCCAGAGACCCTTACGAGCAGTACTTC. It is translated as CASSLGDPRDPYEQYF.

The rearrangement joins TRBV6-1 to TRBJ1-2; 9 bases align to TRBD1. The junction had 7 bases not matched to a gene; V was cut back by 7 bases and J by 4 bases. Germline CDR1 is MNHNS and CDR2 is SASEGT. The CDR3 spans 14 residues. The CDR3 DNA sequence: TGTGCCAGCATTGAGGGACAGGGACGCTATGGCTACACCTTC. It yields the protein CASIEGQGRYGYTF.

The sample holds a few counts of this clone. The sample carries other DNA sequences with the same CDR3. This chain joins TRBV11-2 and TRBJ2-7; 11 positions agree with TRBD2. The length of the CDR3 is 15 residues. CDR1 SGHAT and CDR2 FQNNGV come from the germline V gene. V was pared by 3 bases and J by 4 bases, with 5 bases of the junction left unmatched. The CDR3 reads CASSFGLAGGYEQYF. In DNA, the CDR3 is TGTGCCAGCAGCTTTGGTCTAGCGGGAGGTTACGAGCAGTACTTC.

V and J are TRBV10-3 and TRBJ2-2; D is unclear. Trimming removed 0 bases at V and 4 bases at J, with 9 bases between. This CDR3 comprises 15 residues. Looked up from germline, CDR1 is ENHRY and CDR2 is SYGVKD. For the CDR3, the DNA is TGTGCCATCAGTGAGTCGTACATGGGCACCGGGGAGCTGTTTTTT. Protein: CAISESYMGTGELFF.

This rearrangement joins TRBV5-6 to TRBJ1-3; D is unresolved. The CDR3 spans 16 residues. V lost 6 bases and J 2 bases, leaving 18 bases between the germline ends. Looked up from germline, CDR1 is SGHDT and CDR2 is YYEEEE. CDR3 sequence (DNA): TGTGCCAGCACCCTGGGATCGACCTCACCTGGAAACACCATATATTTT. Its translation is CASTLGSTSPGNTIYF. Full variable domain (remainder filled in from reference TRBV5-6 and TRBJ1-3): DAGVTQSPTHLIKTRGQQVTLRCSPKSGHDTVSWYQQALGQGPQFIFQYYEEEERQRGNFPDRFSGHQFPNYSSELNVNALLLGDSALYLCASTLGSTSPGNTIYFGEGSWLTVV.

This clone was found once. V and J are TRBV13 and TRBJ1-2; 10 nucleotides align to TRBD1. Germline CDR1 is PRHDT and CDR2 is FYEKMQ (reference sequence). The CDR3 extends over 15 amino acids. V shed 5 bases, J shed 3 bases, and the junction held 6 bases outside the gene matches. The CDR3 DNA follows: TGTGCCAGCAGCAATCCCGGGACAGGGGACTATGGCTACACCTTC. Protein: CASSNPGTGDYGYTF.

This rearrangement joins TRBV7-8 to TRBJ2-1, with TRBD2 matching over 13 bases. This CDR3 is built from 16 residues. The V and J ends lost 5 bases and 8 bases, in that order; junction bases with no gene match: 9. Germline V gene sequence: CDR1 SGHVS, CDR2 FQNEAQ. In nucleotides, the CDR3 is TGTGCCAGCAGCCGTAGGACTAGCGGGAGTGGGGATGAGCAGTTCTTC. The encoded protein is CASSRRTSGSGDEQFF.